The 14 T cell receptor beta chains in this list originate from one sample, sequenced in a study of cytomegalovirus exposure and HLA in healthy donors. The PCR ran on 60 Vbeta and 13 Jbeta primers. Assay: immunoSEQ multiplex PCR; the TCRdb copy retains only in-frame clones and omits some. The data contain a few hundred thousand clones, more than 60% of them singletons. Source material: PBMCs. The receptors stem from a girl aged 2 to 10 in good health and CMV-seronegative.

This clone has only a few counts. The V call is TRBV4-1, the J call TRBJ2-3, with 8 bases fitting TRBD2. The CDR3 is 15 amino acids. Germline values: CDR1 MGHRA, CDR2 YSYEKL. After removal of 5 bases from V and 2 bases from J, the junction contained 6 bases not matched to a gene. The CDR3 DNA sequence: TGCGCCAGCAGCAAGGGACTAGGCCCCACAGATACGCAGTATTTT. This translates into CASSKGLGPTDTQYF.

This clone came up a few times. J is TRBJ2-2 and V is TRBV19, with TRBD1 identical over 10 bases. This CDR3 has 17 amino acids. Per germline, CDR1 LNHDA and CDR2 SQIVND (reference sequence). Unmatched junction bases numbered 10, after V lost 6 bases and J lost 3 bases. CDR3 sequence: CASRRGPGQGYTGELFF. CDR3 in DNA: TGTGCCAGTAGGAGGGGCCCGGGACAGGGGTACACCGGGGAGCTGTTTTTT.

This clone was counted a few times. The CDR3 spells CASSLPGRRGSGTDTQYF. The CDR3 DNA reads TGTGCCAGCAGCTTACCAGGGAGGCGGGGGAGCGGCACAGATACGCAGTATTTT. The chain recombines TRBV7-9 with TRBJ2-3; 7 bases align to TRBD2. This CDR3 region has 18 residues. CDR1 and CDR2 from the germline V gene are SEHNR and FQNEAQ (reference sequence). With V trimmed by 2 bases and J by 1 base, 12 bases remained unmatched.

V usage is TRBV19 and J usage is TRBJ1-2, with 9 bases lining up with TRBD1. CDR1 and CDR2 from the germline V gene are LNHDA and SQIVND (reference sequence). V lost 6 bases, J lost 8 bases, and 13 bases stayed unmatched. CDR3 length equals 15 residues. The CDR3 DNA reads TGTGCCAGTAGAGTCTTCGGGGGGACAGGGTTGGGCTACACCTTC. Protein: CASRVFGGTGLGYTF.

This clone was observed a handful of times. This chain links TRBV27 with TRBJ2-2; D might be TRBD2 (6 bases). Germline V lookup: CDR1 MNHEY, CDR2 SMNVEV (reference sequence). With 8 bases removed from V and 4 bases from J, the gap between germline ends came to 14 bases. The length of the CDR3 is 14 residues. CDR3 region: CASSALAPTGELFF. CDR3 nucleotide sequence: TGTGCCAGCTCTGCTCTAGCGCCCACCGGGGAGCTGTTTTTT.

The chain links TRBV9 to TRBJ2-3, with TRBD1 identical over 7 bases. The V segment lost 3 bases and the J segment 2 bases; nucleotides outside the gene matches: 0. Germline V gene lookup returns CDR1 SGDLS and CDR2 YYNGEE. The CDR3 is 13 residues long. The chain's CDR3 is CASSEGATDTQYF. The CDR3 DNA sequence: TGTGCCAGCAGCGAGGGGGCCACAGATACGCAGTATTTT.

This clone was observed a few times. This chain links TRBV10-3 with TRBJ1-4; D unresolved. The CDR3 loop spans 13 amino acids. The germline gives CDR1 ENHRY, CDR2 SYGVKD. V gave up 4 bases and J gave up 4 bases, with 7 bases separating them. The CDR3: CAISGGYNEKLFF. Here the CDR3 DNA reads TGTGCCATCAGTGGAGGATATAATGAAAAACTGTTTTTT.

V usage is TRBV9 and J usage is TRBJ1-1; weak D call: TRBD1 (5 bases). The CDR3 covers 15 residues. Trimming stripped 4 bases from V and 7 bases from J, with 20 bases between. Germline loops: CDR1 SGDLS, CDR2 YYNGEE. CDR3 sequence (DNA): TGTGCCAGCAGCCCCCGCAGGGTCCCCGGAAGTGAAGCTTTCTTT. Translating it yields CASSPRRVPGSEAFF.

The rearrangement links TRBV5-1 to TRBJ2-1, with 11 bases matching TRBD2. This CDR3 is 13 amino acids long. The J segment lost 8 bases and the V segment lost 7 bases, leaving 5 bases of the junction unmatched. Per germline, CDR1 SGHRS and CDR2 YFSETQ. The CDR3 region has the DNA TGCGCCAGCTGTCCACTAGCGGGGGATGAGCAGTTCTTC. It codes for CASCPLAGDEQFF.

The rearrangement links TRBV9 to TRBJ2-3; D is unclear. The CDR3 is 13 residues long. Germline assignment: CDR1 SGDLS and CDR2 YYNGEE. The V and J ends lost 3 bases and 2 bases respectively, with 7 bases between them. Written as DNA, the CDR3 is TGTGCCAGCAGCGGCGAAGACACAGATACGCAGTATTTT. Protein sequence: CASSGEDTDTQYF. Variable domain in full (rest from reference TRBV9 and TRBJ2-3): DSGVTQTPKHLITATGQRVTLRCSPRSGDLSVYWYQQSLDQGLQFLIQYYNGEERAKGNILERFSAQQFPDLHSELNLSSLELGDSALYFCASSGEDTDTQYFGPGTRLTVL.

This clone was seen a few times. CDR3 coding DNA: TGTGCCACCAGCATAGCGGGGAGTAACACCGGGGAGCTGTTTTTT. Its translation: CATSIAGSNTGELFF. J is TRBJ2-2 and V is TRBV15; 8 positions agree with TRBD2. The germline V gene has CDR1 LNHNV and CDR2 YYDKDF (reference sequence). V lost 4 bases and J lost 2; bases outside the gene matches: 3. The CDR3 is 15 amino acids.

The chain employs TRBV29-1 and TRBJ2-2; D gene uncertain. The CDR3 is 13 residues long. Germline CDR1 reads SQVTM; CDR2 reads ANQGSEA. V gave up 7 bases and J gave up 4 bases, with 13 bases separating them. The CDR3 is CSALSSLTGELFF. CDR3 in DNA: TGCAGCGCCTTGTCAAGCCTCACCGGGGAGCTGTTTTTT.

This clone was observed a single time. V gene TRBV7-2 combines with J gene TRBJ2-5, with D perhaps matching TRBD2 (5 bases). In germline, CDR1 is SGHTA, CDR2 FQGNSA. The CDR3 covers 13 residues. Trimming shortened V by 5 bases and J by 3 bases, and 10 bases separated the two germline ends. Here the CDR3 DNA reads TGTGCCAGCAGCCCCCGGGAAAAAGAGACCCAGTACTTC. Encoded protein: CASSPREKETQYF.

The genes are TRBV18 and TRBJ1-3; 8 bases match TRBD1. The junction had 5 bases not matched to a gene; V was cut back by 4 bases and J by 0 bases. The germline gives CDR1 KGHSH, CDR2 LQKENI. The CDR3 totals 16 residues. As DNA, the CDR3 is TGTGCCAGCTCACGCGGACAGGGCCTCTCTGGAAACACCATATATTTT. Translated, it gives CASSRGQGLSGNTIYF.